The entry below describes one T cell receptor beta chain. CDR3 length equals 13 residues. V shed 2 bases and J shed 5 bases, with 9 bases lying between them. In germline, CDR1 is KGHSH, CDR2 LQKENI. This specimen belongs to a study of shared clonotypes between healthy human individuals. Generated by immunoSEQ multiplex PCR, the TCRdb table keeps only in-frame clones and is missing some. The sample records 600,000 to 800,000 clones, roughly 72% being singletons. The TCR sequence derives from a woman in her twenties or thirties in good health. Sequencing was carried out using memory CD4+ T cells sorted from blood. Subset denoted: CD45RA-negative fraction. The chain uses TRBV18 and TRBJ1-2, with TRBD1 as a possible D gene (5 bases). This CDR3 is CASSPEQDYGYTF. The CDR3 bases are TGTGCCAGCTCACCAGAACAGGATTATGGCTACACCTTC.